Listed below are T cell receptor beta chains from one sample, sequenced in a study of T cells in pancreatic ductal adenocarcinoma. The repertoire was sequenced with immunoSEQ multiplex PCR; TCRdb's copy has only in-frame clones and lacks some. The table records roughly 100,000 clones, about 95% of them present only once. Sequenced: PBMCs. The receptor source for this set is a human donor with pancreatic ductal adenocarcinoma. Each CDR3 is given with its conserved first and last residue. Each record gives: CDR3 protein, J gene, V gene.

CDR3: CASSPRTGQQNTEAFF; J: TRBJ1-1; V: TRBV18
CDR3: CASSRQAGGLGNEQFF; J: TRBJ2-1; V: TRBV2
CDR3: CSAPGDGYTF; J: TRBJ1-2; V: TRBV20-1
CDR3: CASSLSGTGELFF; J: TRBJ2-2; V: TRBV27
CDR3: CASSSSGSGKLFF; J: TRBJ2-2; V: TRBV7-9
CDR3: CASSRSGTGYGYTF; J: TRBJ1-2; V: TRBV18
CDR3: CASSPWRETQYF; J: TRBJ2-5; V: TRBV7-9
CDR3: CASSLTGAQETQYF; J: TRBJ2-5; V: TRBV7-2
CDR3: CASSQNGGLPSYEQYF; J: TRBJ2-7; V: TRBV4-3
CDR3: CASSVGGQYLTDTQYF; J: TRBJ2-3; V: TRBV9
CDR3: CASSPRTGSMDGYTF; J: TRBJ1-2; V: TRBV14
CDR3: CASSLLLAGDLAKNIQYF; J: TRBJ2-4; V: TRBV5-6
CDR3: CASSLALGTGGYGELFF; J: TRBJ2-2; V: TRBV5-1
CDR3: CASSPPGTVVNEKLFF; J: TRBJ1-4; V: TRBV11-2
CDR3: CASSLELDRGVGYTF; J: TRBJ1-2; V: TRBV5-1
CDR3: CAWSVRGSGRVNTGELFF; J: TRBJ2-2; V: TRBV30
CDR3: CASRRAGGTYNEQFF; J: TRBJ2-1; V: TRBV7-9
CDR3: CASSEQLAGYTDTQYF; J: TRBJ2-3; V: TRBV6-4
CDR3: CASSTGTAGETQYF; J: TRBJ2-5; V: TRBV5-1
CDR3: CASSQDRTGFDEQYF; J: TRBJ2-7; V: TRBV4-3
CDR3: CAWSGGIQETQYF; J: TRBJ2-5; V: TRBV30
CDR3: CASTWGGSETQYF; J: TRBJ2-5; V: TRBV5-5
CDR3: CATSRTSNEVETQYF; J: TRBJ2-5; V: TRBV15
CDR3: CASSPNTGPDTQYF; J: TRBJ2-3; V: TRBV28
CDR3: CASSLQGSNQPQHF; J: TRBJ1-5; V: TRBV7-8
CDR3: CASSRIGVEISHGYTF; J: TRBJ1-2; V: TRBV28
CDR3: CASRLTGTVNEQYF; J: TRBJ2-7; V: TRBV6-1
CDR3: CASSLTDQPQHF; J: TRBJ1-5; V: TRBV7-9
CDR3: CASRLTGGRRTEAFF; J: TRBJ1-1; V: TRBV6-5
CDR3: CASAGGYEQYF; J: TRBJ2-7; V: TRBV6-6
CDR3: CASSFPAPAGGTGELFF; J: TRBJ2-2; V: TRBV28
CDR3: CASSSDRGVETQYF; J: TRBJ2-5; V: TRBV7-2
CDR3: CASSLDREGVRTGELFF; J: TRBJ2-2; V: TRBV11-2
CDR3: CAWGRDQPQHF; J: TRBJ1-5; V: TRBV30
CDR3: CASSIQAQPQHF; J: TRBJ1-5; V: TRBV19
CDR3: CAISPSEEETQYF; J: TRBJ2-5; V: TRBV10-3
CDR3: CASRDRKYEQYF; J: TRBJ2-7; V: TRBV19
CDR3: CASSLRGRDPAFF; J: TRBJ1-1; V: TRBV7-8
CDR3: CASSQGVAGDTQYF; J: TRBJ2-3; V: TRBV7-3
CDR3: CASSQSPAGPEIAHNEQFF; J: TRBJ2-1; V: TRBV16
CDR3: CASSFGTETYEQYF; J: TRBJ2-7; V: TRBV7-2
CDR3: CASSPDRGPGNTIYF; J: TRBJ1-3; V: TRBV7-9
CDR3: CASSESLASGPTEQYF; J: TRBJ2-7; V: TRBV5-1
CDR3: CASRWTHYEQYF; J: TRBJ2-7; V: TRBV6-1
CDR3: CASSLESGGVKTQYF; J: TRBJ2-5; V: TRBV7-2
CDR3: CASSVEPGSINQPQHF; J: TRBJ1-5; V: TRBV9
CDR3: CASSTGNTGELFF; J: TRBJ2-2; V: TRBV18
CDR3: CASRTGLGADTQYF; J: TRBJ2-3; V: TRBV27
CDR3: CASSASYEQYF; J: TRBJ2-7; V: TRBV5-1
CDR3: CAWTGGPQETQYF; J: TRBJ2-5; V: TRBV30
CDR3: CAIKSGVGTDTQYF; J: TRBJ2-3; V: TRBV10-3
CDR3: CAISDLEPSGPYNEQFF; J: TRBJ2-1; V: TRBV10-3